Below, 27 T cell receptor beta chains from the same sample are listed, as sequenced in a study of blood T cell repertoires in COVID-19. Clones were sequenced by immunoSEQ multiplex PCR, and TCRdb holds only the in-frame ones, with some missing. The sample records about 75,000 clones, 85% to 90% being singletons. Specimen: peripheral blood. The source of these receptors is a human donor in a cohort sampled during active COVID-19.

This sequence joins TRBV5-5 and TRBJ1-5; 7 nucleotides line up with TRBD1. The trim removed 4 bases at V and 4 bases at J, leaving 8 bases unmatched. Germline-derived CDR1 and CDR2 are SGHKS and YYEKEE (reference sequence). CDR3 size: 15 residues. The CDR3 region has the DNA TGTGCCAGCAGCCCATGGACAGGTCCAAATCAGCCCCAGCATTTT. Residues: CASSPWTGPNQPQHF.

A few counts support this clone. The rearrangement uses TRBV4-2 and TRBJ2-7, with 8 bases identical to TRBD2. The V gene's germline CDR1 is LGHNA and CDR2 YNFKEQ. This CDR3 region has 15 residues. V lost 3 bases and J lost 4; bases outside the gene matches: 8. Written as DNA, the CDR3 is TGTGCCAGCAGCCAGACTAGCGCCGGGGAATACGAGCAGTACTTC. The encoded protein is CASSQTSAGEYEQYF.

J is TRBJ2-2 and V is TRBV6-2 or TRBV6-3; 9 bases align to TRBD2. V trimming: 2 bases; J trimming: 3 bases; junction bases outside the gene matches: 7. The CDR3 sequence is 17 residues long. The germline gives CDR1 MNHEY, CDR2 SVGEGT. The CDR3 reads CASSYRLAGTDTGELFF. The CDR3 DNA sequence: TGTGCCAGCAGTTACCGTCTAGCGGGGACCGACACCGGGGAGCTGTTTTTT.

The V gene is TRBV5-1, the J gene TRBJ2-5; TRBD2 agrees at 13 bases. CDR3 length equals 15 residues. The J segment lost 4 bases and the V segment lost 4 bases, leaving 4 bases of the junction unmatched. Germline V gene lookup returns CDR1 SGHRS and CDR2 YFSETQ. This CDR3 is CASSLGTSGVETQYF. DNA of the CDR3: TGCGCCAGCAGCCTCGGGACTAGCGGGGTAGAGACCCAGTACTTC.

The CDR3 region has the DNA TGCAGCGCAGTGACAGGGGGCCAGAACTATGGCTACACCTTC. Amino acids: CSAVTGGQNYGYTF. V gene TRBV29-1 combines with J gene TRBJ1-2; 10 positions agree with TRBD1. Looked up from germline, CDR1 is SQVTM and CDR2 is ANQGSEA. V lost 7 bases and J lost 2; bases outside the gene matches: 7. The CDR3 has 14 residues.

The CDR3 sequence is CASSQGVGQPQHF. The CDR3 DNA follows: TGTGCCAGCTCACAGGGGGTAGGTCAGCCCCAGCATTTT. The chain is built from TRBV18 and TRBJ1-5; possibly TRBD1 for D (6 bases). The germline gives CDR1 KGHSH, CDR2 LQKENI. The CDR3 is 13 residues long. Trimming cost V 4 bases and J 6 bases, with 10 bases left between them.

J is TRBJ2-1 and V is TRBV4-3; no firm D call. The V end lost 0 bases, the J end lost 7 bases, and 13 bases lay between the germline ends. This CDR3 is built from 15 residues. CDR1 is LGHNA and CDR2 is YSLEER in the germline V gene. CDR3 DNA sequence: TGCGCCAGCAGCCAAGATCTTCCGGGTTCGAATGAGCAGTTCTTC. Translating gives CASSQDLPGSNEQFF.

The chain is built from TRBV10-3 and TRBJ2-1; 10 positions agree with TRBD1. The germline V gene has CDR1 ENHRY and CDR2 SYGVKD. V was pared by 4 bases and J by 6 bases, with 9 bases of the junction left unmatched. The CDR3 runs 16 residues. CDR3 in DNA: TGTGCCATCAGTGCCCCGACGGGACAGGGGTTCAATGAGCAGTTCTTC. It translates to CAISAPTGQGFNEQFF.

The J gene is TRBJ2-7, the V gene TRBV6-6; TRBD1 agrees at 7 bases. Trimming cost V 4 bases and J 3 bases; bases outside gene matches: 3. Germline V gives CDR1 MNHNY, CDR2 SVGAGI (reference sequence). CDR3 size: 13 residues. This CDR3 reads CASSSGTVYEQYF. The CDR3 DNA sequence: TGTGCCAGCAGTTCCGGGACAGTCTACGAGCAGTACTTC.

The chain is built from TRBV18 and TRBJ2-3; TRBD1 is a possible D gene (6 bases). From germline, CDR1 is KGHSH and CDR2 LQKENI. Trimming removed 3 bases from V and 0 bases from J, with 13 bases in between. This CDR3 contains 16 residues. CDR3 loop: CASSPNRAKSTDTQYF. The CDR3 nucleotides read TGTGCCAGCTCACCGAACAGGGCCAAAAGCACAGATACGCAGTATTTT.

The chain links TRBV2 to TRBJ2-5, with D maybe TRBD2 (6 bases). Between the trimmed V and J ends, which lost 7 bases and 5 bases, there was a span of 23 bases. The CDR3 runs to 16 residues. Germline CDR1 reads SNHLY; CDR2 reads FYNNEI. CDR3 bases: TGTGCCAGCATTCGGTCAGCGGGCGTCCGCGAGGAGACCCAGTACTTC. It codes for CASIRSAGVREETQYF.

The chain employs TRBV9 and TRBJ1-4; D remains unclear. CDR3 size: 15 residues. The V end was cut by 0 bases, the J end by 0 bases, with 6 bases between. Germline CDR1 reads SGDLS; CDR2 reads YYNGEE. The CDR3, as DNA: TGTGCCAGCAGCGTAGACGCAGCAACTAATGAAAAACTGTTTTTT. Amino acid sequence: CASSVDAATNEKLFF.

The chain uses TRBV6-5 and TRBJ2-5, with 7 bases that match TRBD1. After removal of 6 bases from V and 4 bases from J, the junction contained 8 bases not matched to a gene. The CDR3 is made up of 14 amino acids. Germline V lookup: CDR1 MNHEY, CDR2 SVGAGI. The CDR3 nucleotides read TGTGCCAGCAGACAGGGGTCCAGGTCAGAGACCCAGTACTTC. It translates to CASRQGSRSETQYF.

V is TRBV5-4 and J is TRBJ2-1, with D perhaps TRBD2 (5 bases). Germline CDR1 is SGHNT and CDR2 is YYREEE (reference sequence). CDR3 length: 12 residues. Trimming stripped 3 bases from V and 10 bases from J, with 11 bases between. CDR3 nucleotides: TGTGCCAGCAGCTCCGAGGGCTACGAGCAGTTCTTC. This codes for CASSSEGYEQFF.

CDR3 sequence: CASSYRRRGPGGPEAFF. The CDR3 nucleotides read TGTGCCAGCAGTTACAGGCGGCGGGGGCCAGGTGGCCCTGAAGCTTTCTTT. V is TRBV6-2 or TRBV6-3 and J is TRBJ1-1, with D possibly matching TRBD1 (6 bases). The germline V gene has CDR1 MNHEY and CDR2 SVGEGT. This CDR3 has 17 residues. The germline V and J ends were trimmed by 2 bases and 6 bases, with 22 bases remaining between them.

The chain joins TRBV15 to TRBJ1-1; D unclear. CDR3 size: 12 residues. Germline V gives CDR1 LNHNV, CDR2 YYDKDF (reference sequence). The germline V and J ends were trimmed by 6 bases and 9 bases, with 14 bases remaining between them. The CDR3 DNA is TGTGCCACCAGGTTTGAACAGACGAAAGCTTTCTTT. Translated, it gives CATRFEQTKAFF.

This chain joins TRBV2 and TRBJ1-6; TRBD1 is a possible D gene (6 bases). V was shortened by 4 bases and J by 4 bases, with 11 bases between the two germline ends. CDR1 is SNHLY, CDR2 FYNNEI, per germline. CDR3 length equals 15 residues. This chain's CDR3 is CASSVGRGYNSPLHF. CDR3 sequence (DNA): TGTGCCAGCAGTGTGGGCAGGGGATATAATTCACCCCTCCACTTT.

This chain uses TRBV24-1 with TRBJ2-6, with D unresolved. Germline V gene lookup returns CDR1 KGHDR and CDR2 SFDVKD. The CDR3 is 15 residues long. The germline V and J ends were trimmed by 4 bases and 0 bases, with 6 bases remaining between them. CDR3 nucleotides: TGTGCCACCAGTGACCCTTACTCTGGGGCCAACGTCCTGACTTTC. Translating it yields CATSDPYSGANVLTF.

V and J are TRBV28 and TRBJ2-7; no clear D. V gave up 2 bases and J gave up 6 bases, with 5 bases separating them. Per the germline V gene, CDR1 is MDHEN and CDR2 is SYDVKM. This CDR3 has 11 amino acids. The CDR3 is CASSLQFEQYF. The CDR3 DNA sequence: TGTGCCAGCAGTTTACAGTTCGAGCAGTACTTC.

This rearrangement joins TRBV5-1 to TRBJ2-1; 8 bases are shared with TRBD2. This CDR3 has 15 amino acids. V was pared by 4 bases and J by 1 base, with 4 bases of the junction left unmatched. Germline assignment: CDR1 SGHRS and CDR2 YFSETQ. DNA for the CDR3: TGCGCCAGCAGCCCCGGGACTAGGTCCTACAATGAGCAGTTCTTC. Translated: CASSPGTRSYNEQFF.

The gene calls are TRBV3-1 (or the pseudogene TRBV3-2) and TRBJ2-7; 7 nucleotides agree with TRBD2. The germline gives CDR1 LGHDT, CDR2 YNNKEL (reference sequence). The CDR3 consists of 16 residues. V was pared by 4 bases and J by 1 base, with 10 bases of the junction left unmatched. CDR3 amino acids: CASSPLSGSSSYEQYF. The DNA for the CDR3 is TGTGCCAGCAGCCCCCTTAGCGGGTCTAGTTCCTACGAGCAGTACTTC.

V gene TRBV5-1 combines with J gene TRBJ2-5, with TRBD1 matching over 7 bases. Matching the DNA end better, TRBJ2-7 makes the J call doubtful. This CDR3 has 13 residues. The germline V gene encodes CDR1 SGHRS and CDR2 YFSETQ. The DNA for the CDR3 is TGCGCCAGCAGCTTCGGACAGGTTTACGAGCAGTACTTC. It specifies CASSFGQVYEQYF.

This CDR3 is CASSTPPGLAGKGEQFF. CDR3 nucleotides: TGTGCCAGCAGTACCCCTCCGGGACTAGCGGGGAAGGGTGAGCAGTTCTTC. The rearrangement uses TRBV7-2 and TRBJ2-1, with TRBD2 identical over 13 bases. V lost 6 bases and J lost 9; bases outside the gene matches: 14. The CDR3 has 17 amino acids. Germline CDR1 and CDR2: SGHTA and FQGNSA.

This clone was observed a handful of times. The chain has TRBV19 and TRBJ1-5; D may be TRBD1 (5 bases). In germline, CDR1 is LNHDA, CDR2 SQIVND (reference sequence). V shed 1 base and J shed 1 base, with 11 bases lying between them. The CDR3 consists of 16 residues. The CDR3 sequence: CASSIVWGGSNQPQHF. CDR3 DNA: TGTGCCAGTAGTATAGTGTGGGGGGGGAGCAATCAGCCCCAGCATTTT.

The DNA for the CDR3 is TGTGCCAGCAGGAGGAGTTTGGGGGGAAGGGACGAGCAGTACTTC. Protein: CASRRSLGGRDEQYF. The chain is built from TRBV6-4 and TRBJ2-7, with D possibly TRBD2 on 6 matching bases. Deletions cut 6 bases from V and 5 bases from J, with 20 bases between. Germline CDR1 reads MRHNA; CDR2 reads SNTAGT. The CDR3 totals 15 residues.

This sequence joins TRBV5-3 and TRBJ1-2; D perhaps matches TRBD1 (5 bases). TRBV5-3 is designated an ORF whose function remains uncertain. The CDR3 loop spans 16 amino acids. Trimming cost V 8 bases and J 2 bases, with 22 bases left between them. The CDR3 DNA reads as TGTGCCAGCGGAAACCGGCGCGGGGACCCAAACTATGGCTACACCTTC. Protein sequence: CASGNRRGDPNYGYTF.

V is TRBV6-2 or TRBV6-3 and J is TRBJ1-5, with D possibly matching TRBD1 (6 bases). Germline V CDR1 and CDR2: MNHEY, SVGEGT. V gave up 4 bases and J gave up 5 bases, with 12 bases separating them. The CDR3 runs 14 residues. The CDR3: CASSFAGVHQPQHF. CDR3 nucleotides: TGTGCCAGCAGTTTTGCAGGGGTGCATCAGCCCCAGCATTTT.